This paragraph covers one TCR beta chain sequence. Additional DNA sequences in this sample encode the identical CDR3. The data stem from a study of blood T cell repertoires in COVID-19. This CDR3 is 13 amino acids long. The V gene lost 4 bases and the J gene lost 4 bases, with 8 bases spanning the gap. The germline V gene encodes CDR1 MNHEY and CDR2 SVGAGI. Sequencing was performed with immunoSEQ multiplex PCR; in TCRdb, only in-frame clones are kept and a portion is missing. Here the sample spans around 470,000 clones, roughly nine tenths being singletons. The chain recombines TRBV6-5 with TRBJ1-5, with D perhaps matching TRBD1 (6 bases). The receptor comes from a man aged 18 to 29 with COVID-19, enrolled during active disease. The sequenced sample consisted of peripheral blood. The CDR3 DNA follows: TGTGCCAGCAGTTCGCAGGGGAATCAGCCCCAGCATTTT. Its translation: CASSSQGNQPQHF.